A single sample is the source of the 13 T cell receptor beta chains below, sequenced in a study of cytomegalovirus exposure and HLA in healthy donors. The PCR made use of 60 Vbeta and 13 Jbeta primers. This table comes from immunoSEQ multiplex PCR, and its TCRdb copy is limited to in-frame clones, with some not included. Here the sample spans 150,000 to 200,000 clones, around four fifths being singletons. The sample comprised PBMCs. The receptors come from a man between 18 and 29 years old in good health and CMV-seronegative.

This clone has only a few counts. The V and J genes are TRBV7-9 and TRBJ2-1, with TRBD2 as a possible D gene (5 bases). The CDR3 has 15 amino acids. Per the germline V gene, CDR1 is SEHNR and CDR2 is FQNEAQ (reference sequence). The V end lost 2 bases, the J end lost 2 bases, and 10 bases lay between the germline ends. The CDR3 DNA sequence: TGTGCCAGCAGCTTAACGGGAAGCCCCTACAATGAGCAGTTCTTC. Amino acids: CASSLTGSPYNEQFF.

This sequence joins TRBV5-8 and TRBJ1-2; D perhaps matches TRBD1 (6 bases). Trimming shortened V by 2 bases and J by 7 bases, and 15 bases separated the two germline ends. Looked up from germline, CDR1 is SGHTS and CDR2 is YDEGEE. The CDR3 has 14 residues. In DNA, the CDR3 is TGTGCCAGCAGCTTCAGGGGATGGGTCGGTGGCTACACCTTC. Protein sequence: CASSFRGWVGGYTF.

CDR3 sequence (DNA): TGTGCCAGCTCATACAACCAAGAGACCCAGTACTTC. Protein product: CASSYNQETQYF. This chain joins TRBV18 and TRBJ2-5; D remains ambiguous. The CDR3 is made up of 12 amino acids. Germline CDR1 and CDR2: KGHSH and LQKENI. V shed 5 bases and J shed 0 bases, with 4 bases lying between them.

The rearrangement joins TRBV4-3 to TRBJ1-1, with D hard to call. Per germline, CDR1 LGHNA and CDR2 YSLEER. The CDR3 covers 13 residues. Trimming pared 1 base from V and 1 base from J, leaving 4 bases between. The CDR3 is CASSQASNTEAFF. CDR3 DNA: TGCGCCAGCAGCCAAGCTTCGAACACTGAAGCTTTCTTT.

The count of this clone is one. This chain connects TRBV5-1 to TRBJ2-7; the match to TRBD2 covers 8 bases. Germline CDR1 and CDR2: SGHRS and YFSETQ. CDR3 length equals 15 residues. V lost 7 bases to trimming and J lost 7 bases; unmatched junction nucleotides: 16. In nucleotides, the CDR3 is TGCGCCAGCGGGAGGTCGACTAGCGAGGTCGTGGAGCAGTACTTC. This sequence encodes CASGRSTSEVVEQYF. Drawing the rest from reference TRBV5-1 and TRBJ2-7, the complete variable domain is KAGVTQTPRYLIKTRGQQVTLSCSPISGHRSVSWYQQTPGQGLQFLFEYFSETQRNKGNFPGRFSGRQFSNSRSEMNVSTLELGDSALYLCASGRSTSEVVEQYFGPGTRLTVT.

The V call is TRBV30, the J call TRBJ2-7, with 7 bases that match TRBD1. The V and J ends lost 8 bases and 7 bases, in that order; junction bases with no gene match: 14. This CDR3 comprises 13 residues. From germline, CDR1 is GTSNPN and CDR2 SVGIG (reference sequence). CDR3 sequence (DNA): TGTGCCCTACGGGACAGCAGTACGGGGGAGCAGTACTTC. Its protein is CALRDSSTGEQYF.

CDR3 amino acids: CASSLLRGTAKYQETQYF. In DNA, the CDR3 is TGTGCCAGCAGCTTATTGAGGGGGACAGCGAAGTACCAAGAGACCCAGTACTTC. The rearrangement links TRBV11-1 to TRBJ2-5; 7 bases line up with TRBD1. Per germline, CDR1 SGHAT and CDR2 FQDESV (reference sequence). V lost 2 bases, J lost 0 bases, and 12 bases stayed unmatched. The CDR3 runs 18 residues.

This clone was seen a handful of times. In DNA form, the CDR3 reads TGCGCCAGCAGCTCCGGTGGCTCTGGGGCCAACGTCCTGACTTTC. Amino acid sequence: CASSSGGSGANVLTF. The rearrangement joins TRBV5-1 to TRBJ2-6; D uncertain. Germline V gene sequence: CDR1 SGHRS, CDR2 YFSETQ. Trimming shortened V by 3 bases and J by 0 bases, and 7 bases separated the two germline ends. This CDR3 is built from 15 residues.

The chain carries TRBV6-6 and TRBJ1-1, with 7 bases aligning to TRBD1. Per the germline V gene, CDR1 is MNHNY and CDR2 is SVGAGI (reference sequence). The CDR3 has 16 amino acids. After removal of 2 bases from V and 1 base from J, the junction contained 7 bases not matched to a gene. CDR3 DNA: TGTGCCAGCAGTTACGGTTCGAGGGGGCAGAACACTGAAGCTTTCTTT. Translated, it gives CASSYGSRGQNTEAFF.

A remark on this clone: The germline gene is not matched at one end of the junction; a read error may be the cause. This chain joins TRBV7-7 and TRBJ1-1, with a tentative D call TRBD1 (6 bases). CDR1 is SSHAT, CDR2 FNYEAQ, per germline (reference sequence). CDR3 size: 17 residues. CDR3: CASSPLGKGGLNTEAFF. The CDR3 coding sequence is TGTGCTAGCAGCCCCCTCGGTAAAGGGGGATTGAACACTGAAGCTTTCTTT.

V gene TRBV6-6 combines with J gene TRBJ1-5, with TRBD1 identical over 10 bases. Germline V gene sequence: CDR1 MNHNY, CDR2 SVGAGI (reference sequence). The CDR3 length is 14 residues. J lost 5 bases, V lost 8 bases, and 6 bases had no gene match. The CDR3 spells CASSRDRGYQPQHF. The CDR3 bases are TGTGCCAGCTCCCGGGACAGGGGATATCAGCCCCAGCATTTT.

CDR3 loop: CASSFRVGETQYF. As DNA, the CDR3 is TGCGCCAGCAGCTTCAGGGTGGGGGAGACCCAGTACTTC. The chain couples TRBV4-3 to TRBJ2-5, with a tentative D call TRBD1 (5 bases). V was trimmed by 5 bases and J by 5 bases, leaving 12 bases between them. CDR3 length: 13 amino acids. Germline V lookup: CDR1 LGHNA, CDR2 YSLEER.

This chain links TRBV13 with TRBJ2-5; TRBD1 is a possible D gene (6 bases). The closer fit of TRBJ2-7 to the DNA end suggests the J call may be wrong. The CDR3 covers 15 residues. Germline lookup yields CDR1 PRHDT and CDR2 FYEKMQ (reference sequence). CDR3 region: CASSARQENSYEQYF. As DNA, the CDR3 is TGTGCCAGCAGCGCCCGACAGGAAAACTCCTACGAGCAGTACTTC.